The T cell receptor beta chain under discussion was sequenced for a study of T cells after yellow fever vaccination (dated by TCRdb to between 2017 and 2020). Concerning the study at large: Libraries from fractions with low cell numbers were prepared with the SMART-Seq v4 Ultra Low Input RNA kit. Blood was collected at multiple timepoints before and after primary and secondary immunization, and bulk PBMC replicates and cell subsets were isolated. Two healthy male donors, one aged 18 to 30 and one aged 30 to 40 years, made up the cohort. Bulk TCR alpha and beta repertoires were sequenced longitudinally to track T-cell clones before and after primary and booster YFV17D yellow fever vaccination.

This clonotype occurred many times. This receptor's antigen is unknown. No base quality values were provided; no much bigger clone lies one nucleotide off. The CDR3 runs 15 amino acids, cysteine and phenylalanine included. The retained sequence is limited to the CDR3, 45 bases, with the frame set at the first base. CDR1 and CDR2 were assigned from the germline V gene as SGHRS and YFSETQ. V was cut back by 5 bases and J by 4 bases, leaving a gap of 15 bases between them. Results the study describes overall, beyond this receptor: The secondary T-cell response was found to be weaker but faster than the primary response, with a peak reached on day 5 rather than on day 15. FACS-sorted repertoires could contain abundant contaminating clonotypes from the bulk population, so computational filtering was required. Only a couple of donors were included in the study, so the extent to which the findings can be generalized is limited. A small share of clonotypes occurred in both CD4 and CD8 compartments, likely arising from convergent recombination. Most clones expanded after primary vaccination were re-detected after the booster (almost 97% of CD4 and around 88% of CD8), suggesting broad memory maintenance.

TCR cDNA was made using 5'RACE template switching, a step that added a universal primer site and unique molecular identifiers. Priming for cDNA synthesis came from both the TCR alpha and TCR beta constant segments. Two PCR steps were used to amplify libraries, with sample barcodes and sequencing adapters being added in the second step. Libraries were sequenced on Illumina HiSeq 2500 (2x100 bp) or NovaSeq (2x150 bp). The authors' analysis ran thus. MIGEC handled demultiplexing of reads and collapsing into UMI consensus sequences, while MiXCR performed V(D)J alignment. Vaccine-responding clonotypes were defined with edgeR using replicate PBMC samples, requiring FDR below 0.01 and a log2 fold change above 5 up to day 15. Each bulk clonotype was labeled CD4 or CD8 based on which sequenced repertoire, CD4 or CD8, contained the clonotype at higher abundance. Through fastp at Q25 and MiXCR, TCRdb rebuilt clones from the public reads, retaining in-frame beta chains. Records with the same CDR3 protein are collapsed into one entry carrying the most frequent genes and DNA. TCRdb's processing, not the study's, gives the V and J calls here. This sample has roughly 150,000 distinct CDR3 sequences in its table, and more than 6% of those were observed once. The ten top clones hold under 0.95% of the sample.

The meaning of the sample's treatment or condition label: live attenuated yellow fever vaccine strain. PBMCs were isolated from peripheral blood using a standard Ficoll-Paque protocol. Dynabeads CD4 and CD8 positive selection kits were used to isolate the CD4 and CD8 T-cell fractions. RNA was extracted with TriZol from bulk PBMCs, CD4 and CD8 fractions, and dextramer-positive and dextramer-negative fractions. The V gene is TRBV5-1 and the J gene is TRBJ2-2; a confident D gene designation cannot be given. Here the sequenced sample was CD4+ T cells sorted from PBMCs, taken 5 days after the yellow fever booster vaccination. This receptor was obtained from a man aged 25-45 years who received the YFV17D yellow fever vaccine. The CDR3 is CASRLTNGGTGELFF. The bases are TGCGCCAGCAGACTTACTAATGGCGGCACCGGGGAGCTGTTTTTT.